This T cell receptor (beta chain) was documented in a study of vaccination effects on CD4 cells after COVID-19. In the case of this clone: What it binds is unknown.

Germline lookup yields CDR1 SGHKS and CDR2 YYEKEE (reference sequence). This CDR3 has 14 amino acids. Between the trimmed V and J ends, which lost 5 bases and 8 bases, there was a span of 17 bases. Viral peptide pools were used in the ViraFEST assay to expand antigen-specific CD4+ T cells, and sequencing came afterward. Subsequent to a culture period of approximately 11 days, CD4+ T cells were isolated. Confirmation by PCR established that the person had SARS-CoV-2 infection between March and December 2020. Libraries were prepared by immunoSEQ multiplex PCR; TCRdb keeps only in-frame clonotypes and omits some of them. The sample records nearly 45,000 clones, roughly four fifths being singletons.

This specimen was CD4+ T cells from PBMCs cultured with a peptide pool, taken before COVID-19 vaccination. The sequence came from a human donor who had a prior SARS-CoV-2 infection. The rearrangement links TRBV5-5 to TRBJ2-1; D perhaps matches TRBD2 (7 bases). CDR3 in amino acids: CASRRGGATDEQFF. The CDR3 region has the DNA TGTGCCAGCAGAAGGGGGGGGGCGACCGATGAGCAGTTCTTC. Full variable domain (remainder filled in from reference TRBV5-5 and TRBJ2-1): DAGVTQSPTHLIKTRGQQVTLRCSPISGHKSVSWYQQVLGQGPQFIFQYYEKEERGRGNFPDRFSARQFPNYSSELNVNALLLGDSALYLCASRRGGATDEQFFGPGTRLTVL.